This T cell receptor (beta chain) was profiled in a study of T cell responses to AZD1222 COVID-19 vaccine. The table came from immunoSEQ multiplex PCR; TCRdb's copy has only in-frame clones and leaves some out. The table lists fewer than 30,000 clones, approximately 90% of them singletons. Study outcomes and limitations: Donors were mostly white British, more females; clonal diversity possibly underestimated.

This clone is a singleton in its sample. What it recognizes is unknown. The clonotype was recovered from an adult who received the AZD1222 COVID-19 vaccine. Sequenced material: peripheral blood, taken 28 days after the second AZD1222 dose.

The CDR3 here is CSVDDFKGTDTQYF. In nucleotides, the CDR3 is TGCAGCGTTGATGATTTCAAGGGCACAGATACGCAGTATTTT. The chain has TRBV29-1 and TRBJ2-3, with D unclear. CDR1 SQVTM and CDR2 ANQGSEA come from the germline V gene. Trimming took 3 bases from V and 1 from J, leaving 11 bases between them. CDR3 length: 14 amino acids.